The rows below give T cell receptor beta chains drawn from one sample of a study of vaccination effects on CD4 cells after COVID-19. Antigens of these TCRs are unknown. Assay used: immunoSEQ multiplex PCR; TCRdb lists only in-frame clones, some missing. The sample includes 70,000 or so clones, 78% seen only once; the top ten take 10% to 13%. The source material was CD4+ T cells from PBMCs cultured with SARS-CoV-2 spike peptides, sampled before COVID-19 vaccination. The source of these receptors is a human donor who received a COVID-19 vaccine. The CDR3 runs from the conserved cysteine through the conserved F or W. The D gene is left open where the match is weak. Expanded clones get a size class; other rows say once, few or many, or leave the size out.

few,NA,TRBV6-1,TRBJ2-2,TGTGCCAGCAGTGAAGCGTTGGGACTGAACACCGGGGAGCTGTTTTTT,CASSEALGLNTGELFF
few,TRBD2,TRBV9,TRBJ2-3,TGTGCCAGCAGCGTACCGCCGGCGGGGGGTGGTGCAGATACGCAGTATTTT,CASSVPPAGGGADTQYF
NA,NA,TRBV6-5,TRBJ2-5,TGTGCCAGCCTAGGGGCGCAAGAGACCCAGTACTTC,CASLGAQETQYF
few,TRBD1,TRBV28,TRBJ1-6,TGTGCCAGCAGGTTCTCAGGGGGCAAAAATTCACCCCTCCACTTT,CASRFSGGKNSPLHF
NA,TRBD1,TRBV18,TRBJ2-2,TGTGCCAGCTCGGCTAGAGGGGGCCCCGGGGAGCTGTTTTTT,CASSARGGPGELFF
NA,NA,TRBV5-1,TRBJ1-4,TGCGCCAGCGCTCCCGGGAGCCCTAATGAAAAACTGTTTTTT,CASAPGSPNEKLFF
once,TRBD2,TRBV3-1/TRBV3-2,TRBJ2-3,TGTGCCAGCAGCCAGTCACGAACGACTAGCGGGGGGGACACAGATACGCAGTATTTT,CASSQSRTTSGGDTDTQYF
few,NA,TRBV2,TRBJ1-2,TGTGCCAGCAGTGAAGACGGCAGCTATGGCTACACCTTC,CASSEDGSYGYTF
NA,TRBD1,TRBV2,TRBJ2-1,TGTGCCAGCAGTGTCGACAGGGCCGGCAATGAGCAGTTCTTC,CASSVDRAGNEQFF
NA,TRBD2,TRBV7-3,TRBJ2-2,TGTGCCAGCAGCTTAGCGGGGGGGCCCAGCACCGGGGAGCTGTTTTTT,CASSLAGGPSTGELFF
few,NA,TRBV7-9,TRBJ1-1,TGTGCCAGCAGCTTGAGTCAGAACACTGAAGCTTTCTTT,CASSLSQNTEAFF
NA,NA,TRBV25-1,TRBJ1-3,TGTGCCAGCAGGGACTCGAGGGCTGGAAACACCATATATTTT,CASRDSRAGNTIYF
NA,TRBD1,TRBV7-2,TRBJ2-5,TGTGCCAGCAGCCCCGGGACAGGGGGAGCGAAGACCCAGTACTTC,CASSPGTGGAKTQYF
few,NA,TRBV6-5,TRBJ1-5,TGTGCCAGCAGACCGGGAAATAGCAATCAGCCCCAGCATTTT,CASRPGNSNQPQHF
NA,NA,TRBV5-1,TRBJ1-3,TGCGCCAGCAGCCCAGGACGGTACTCTGGAAACACCATATATTTT,CASSPGRYSGNTIYF
NA,NA,TRBV28,TRBJ1-2,TGTGCCAGCAGGTTGACAGCCGGTAGGGGCTACACCTTC,CASRLTAGRGYTF
NA,NA,TRBV12-3/TRBV12-4,TRBJ2-3,TGTGCCAGCAGTTTGGGGCCTGCAGATACGCAGTATTTT,CASSLGPADTQYF
NA,NA,TRBV4-1,TRBJ1-6,TGCGCCAGCGGGCCGTCGATCCCCGGGTCACCCCTCCACTTT,CASGPSIPGSPLHF
NA,NA,TRBV6-1,TRBJ1-1,TGTGCCAGCAGTGAGGGCAGCATGAACACTGAAGCTTTCTTT,CASSEGSMNTEAFF
NA,TRBD2,TRBV2,TRBJ2-5,TGTGCCAGCAGTGTCCAGCGGGGGGGGGAGACCCAGTACTTC,CASSVQRGGETQYF
NA,TRBD1,TRBV18,TRBJ1-2,TGTGCCAGCTCACCCCAGGTGGCGAGACAGGGGGCGGATGGCTACACCTTC,CASSPQVARQGADGYTF
NA,NA,TRBV6-5,TRBJ1-2,TGTGCCAGCAGTTACTCTCGTCCAGGGACGGTCTATGGCTACACCTTC,CASSYSRPGTVYGYTF
NA,NA,TRBV3-1/TRBV3-2,TRBJ1-2,TGTGCCAGCAGCCCCGACGGGGCTAACTATGGCTACACCTTC,CASSPDGANYGYTF
NA,NA,TRBV18,TRBJ1-1,TGTGCCAGCTCACCTGGGTTCCGGGCTGAAGCTTTCTTT,CASSPGFRAEAFF
NA,TRBD1,TRBV4-1,TRBJ2-2,TGCGCCAGCAGCCAGGGACAGGGGCCCACCGGGGAGCTGTTTTTT,CASSQGQGPTGELFF
NA,NA,TRBV29-1,TRBJ2-5,TGCAGCGTTAATTCGGGCCTCTTGGGAATAAGAGAGGCCCAGTACTTC,CSVNSGLLGIREAQYF
NA,TRBD1,TRBV5-1,TRBJ1-6,TGCGCCAGCAGTGCCGGGACAGGGGGAGATTCACCCCTCCACTTT,CASSAGTGGDSPLHF
few,TRBD1,TRBV18,TRBJ1-3,TGTGCCAGCGCACCGGACAGGGTTGGTGGAAACACCATATATTTT,CASAPDRVGGNTIYF
NA,TRBD1,TRBV5-1,TRBJ2-2,TGCGCCAGCAGCCCCCGGGACAGTGGTGGGGAGCTGTTTTTT,CASSPRDSGGELFF
NA,TRBD2,TRBV7-2,TRBJ2-1,TGTGCCAGCAGCTCCTTCCTAGCGGGGGGGCCCGGTGAGCAGTTCTTC,CASSSFLAGGPGEQFF
NA,NA,TRBV11-2,TRBJ1-2,TGTGCCAGCAGCTTAGACCAGGGTAAGGTCTATGGCTACACCTTC,CASSLDQGKVYGYTF
NA,NA,TRBV6-1,TRBJ1-3,TGTGCCAGCAGTGAAAACATATACGTCAACTCTGGAAACACCATATATTTT,CASSENIYVNSGNTIYF
NA,NA,TRBV15,TRBJ1-3,TGTGCCACCAGCCGGGGCAGGGAGACCTTCTCTGGAAACACCATATATTTT,CATSRGRETFSGNTIYF
once,TRBD2,TRBV10-1,TRBJ2-1,TGCGCCAGCAGTGAGTCTAGCGGGGGGGCAGATGAGCAGTTCTTC,CASSESSGGADEQFF
NA,NA,TRBV9,TRBJ1-3,TGTGCCAGCAGCACGCGAGGGGTCCTCAGGAACACCATATATTTT,CASSTRGVLRNTIYF
NA,TRBD2,TRBV7-3,TRBJ2-3,TGTGCCAGCAGCTCTCCGGGACTAGCGTCAGATACGCAGTATTTT,CASSSPGLASDTQYF
NA,NA,TRBV3-1/TRBV3-2,TRBJ2-5,TGTGCCAGCAGCCAAGCGCTAGCTTGGGAGACCCAGTACTTC,CASSQALAWETQYF
NA,NA,TRBV27,TRBJ1-1,TGTGCCAGCAGTTTATCCCGTAACACTGAAGCTTTCTTT,CASSLSRNTEAFF
few,TRBD1,TRBV3-1/TRBV3-2,TRBJ1-6,TGTGCCAGCAGCCCACGGGACAGGGGTGATTCACCCCTCCACTTT,CASSPRDRGDSPLHF
NA,NA,TRBV5-1,TRBJ1-1,TGCGCCAGCAGCTTAGGACCGCTGAACACTGAAGCTTTCTTT,CASSLGPLNTEAFF
NA,NA,TRBV5-8,TRBJ2-5,TGTGCCAGCAGCTTGGGCGGGTTCCAAGAGACCCAGTACTTC,CASSLGGFQETQYF
NA,NA,TRBV18,TRBJ1-2,TGTGCCAGCTCACTCCAGGGGTGGAAAGGCTACACCTTC,CASSLQGWKGYTF
NA,TRBD2,TRBV28,TRBJ2-5,TGTGCCAGCAGTTTAGGGGCTAGCGGGGCGCGCCGGGGAACCCAGTACTTC,CASSLGASGARRGTQYF
NA,NA,TRBV9,TRBJ2-2,TGTGCCAGCAGCGTTCGCGAGGGGGTGGCCGGGGAGCTGTTTTTT,CASSVREGVAGELFF
NA,NA,TRBV9,TRBJ1-1,TGTGCCAGCAGCGTAGTGGATCAGACCGAAGCTTTCTTT,CASSVVDQTEAFF
NA,NA,TRBV6-4,TRBJ2-2,TGTGCCAGCAGTCCGGAGACAGTCCAAACCGGGGAGCTGTTTTTT,CASSPETVQTGELFF
NA,TRBD1,TRBV6-5,TRBJ2-5,TGTGCCAGCAGCCGGACAGGGAAGGAGACCCAGTACTTC,CASSRTGKETQYF
NA,NA,TRBV2,TRBJ2-2,TGTGCCAGCAGTCAAGAGGGACCTCAGGTCACCGGGGAGCTGTTTTTT,CASSQEGPQVTGELFF
NA,NA,TRBV6-5,TRBJ1-2,TGTGCCAGCAGGGGGGAAACAGTATATGGCTACACCTTC,CASRGETVYGYTF
NA,NA,TRBV9,TRBJ1-6,TGTGCCAGCAGCCCCTGGGAGGGGTCACCCCTCCACTTT,CASSPWEGSPLHF
NA,NA,TRBV6-5,TRBJ2-2,TGTGCCAGCAGGGGCGGGGTCCGAGGGACCGGGGAGCTGTTTTTT,CASRGGVRGTGELFF
NA,NA,TRBV5-1,TRBJ2-3,TGCGCCAGCAGCACCCAGGGCCGCCTTAGCACAGATACGCAGTATTTT,CASSTQGRLSTDTQYF
NA,TRBD1,TRBV7-3,TRBJ1-1,TGTGCCAGCAGCTTAGACAGGGGAAGAGACACTGAAGCTTTCTTT,CASSLDRGRDTEAFF
few,TRBD1,TRBV19,TRBJ2-1,TGTGCCAGTAGTCAGACAGGGGCGGCCTACAATGAGCAGTTCTTC,CASSQTGAAYNEQFF
NA,NA,TRBV20-1,TRBJ2-5,TGCAGCGCCTTGGGCGAGACCCAGTACTTC,CSALGETQYF
NA,TRBD1,TRBV19,TRBJ1-4,TGTGCCAGTAGTATATCCGGGACAGGGAATGAAAAACTGTTTTTT,CASSISGTGNEKLFF
NA,NA,TRBV4-1,TRBJ2-5,TGCGCCAGCAGCCAAGTAACTAGAGGAGAGACCCAGTACTTC,CASSQVTRGETQYF
NA,NA,TRBV7-8,TRBJ1-2,TGTGCCAGCGCGCTTGACAGAAGTCCCTATGGCTACACCTTC,CASALDRSPYGYTF